The 2 T cell receptor beta chains below all came from one sample that was sequenced in a study of blood T cell repertoires in COVID-19. Here immunoSEQ multiplex PCR was the method, and the copy in TCRdb shows in-frame clones only, minus some. The table includes under 300,000 clones, 88% detected once. Material: PBMCs or T cells enriched from blood (not recorded which). The source is a woman aged 25-40 years who had recovered from COVID-19.

This clone was counted a single time. J is TRBJ2-7 and V is TRBV6-5; 7 nucleotides match TRBD1. Trimming at V came to 4 bases and at J to 3 bases, leaving 9 bases not matched to a gene. CDR3 length equals 15 residues. Germline V gene sequence: CDR1 MNHEY, CDR2 SVGAGI. The CDR3 sequence is CASSSDRARGYEQYF. The CDR3 coding sequence is TGTGCCAGCAGTTCCGACAGGGCCAGGGGCTACGAGCAGTACTTC.

V gene TRBV11-2 combines with J gene TRBJ2-3; D is ambiguous. Trimming pared 2 bases from V and 14 bases from J, leaving 11 bases between. This CDR3 region has 11 residues. Germline loops: CDR1 SGHAT, CDR2 FQNNGV. DNA for the CDR3: TGTGCCAGCAGCTTACAGGATTTTGCGTATTTT. Translation: CASSLQDFAYF.